The 16 T cell receptor beta chains below were found in one sample sequenced in a study of T cell responses to AZD1222 COVID-19 vaccine listed by TCRdb under 2021. Library preparation employed the immunoSEQ multiplex PCR assay. Imported from immuneACCESS, the table was reduced by TCRdb to in-frame sequences with V and J called. These copies leave out some clones; in studies compared against another copy, an unresolved V gene accounts for under half, and the cause of the remainder is not known. In this sample the table shows about 100,000 clones, around 90% of which occur a single time. The ten largest clones capture around 4.4% of the sample. Reading the label with the study, this specimen's time point is: baseline before first vaccination. This specimen consisted of peripheral blood, obtained on day 0 of AZD1222 vaccination. Source of these receptors: an adult in good health.

J is TRBJ1-5 and V is TRBV28, with 7 bases aligning to TRBD1. The CDR3 contains 14 residues. V trimming: 6 bases; J trimming: 13 bases; junction bases outside the gene matches: 15. The germline V gene has CDR1 MDHEN and CDR2 SYDVKM. CDR3 nucleotide sequence: TGTGCCAGCAGCCCCGGACAGGCCCCGAGATCTCAGCATTTT. This sequence encodes CASSPGQAPRSQHF.

V gene TRBV3-1 (or the pseudogene TRBV3-2) combines with J gene TRBJ1-6; 7 bases align to TRBD1. V was clipped by 1 base and J by 10 bases; unmatched bases: 7. This CDR3 contains 15 residues. The germline gives CDR1 LGHDT, CDR2 YNNKEL (reference sequence). This CDR3 is CASSQGGGQESPLHF. The CDR3 DNA reads as TGTGCCAGCAGCCAAGGGGGTGGACAGGAGTCACCCCTCCACTTT.

The chain combines TRBV5-4 with TRBJ2-7; 8 bases agree with TRBD1. The CDR3 has 13 residues. CDR1 is SGHNT, CDR2 YYREEE, per germline (reference sequence). The V segment lost 4 bases and the J segment 3 bases; nucleotides outside the gene matches: 3. CDR3 nucleotide sequence: TGTGCCAGCAGCCCGACAGGGGACTACGAGCAGTACTTC. The encoded protein is CASSPTGDYEQYF.

This clone has only one observation. The rearrangement uses TRBV5-6 and TRBJ1-5; D not certain. Trimming took off 4 bases at V and 3 bases at J, with 14 bases between the two ends. The CDR3 has 15 amino acids. Germline values: CDR1 SGHDT, CDR2 YYEEEE. The DNA for the CDR3 is TGTGCCAGCAGCCCCGGAGGGTCCCTCAATCAGCCCCAGCATTTT. Protein: CASSPGGSLNQPQHF.

This clone was seen once. V gene TRBV24-1 combines with J gene TRBJ1-5; D ambiguous. There are 14 residues in the CDR3. Germline loops: CDR1 KGHDR, CDR2 SFDVKD. Trimming shortened V by 5 bases and J by 4 bases, and 11 bases separated the two germline ends. CDR3 coding DNA: TGTGCCACCAGTGCCCGGGCCCTAAATCAGCCCCAGCATTTT. Residues: CATSARALNQPQHF.

The V gene is TRBV28, the J gene TRBJ1-2; 11 bases are shared with TRBD1. CDR3 length equals 17 residues. J lost 4 bases, V lost 3 bases, and 10 bases had no gene match. In germline, CDR1 is MDHEN, CDR2 SYDVKM. For the CDR3, the DNA is TGTGCCAGCAGTTTGGGGACAGGGGGTGGAGGAGGCTATGGCTACACCTTC. Amino acids: CASSLGTGGGGGYGYTF.

The J gene is TRBJ2-2, the V gene TRBV19; D tentatively reads TRBD1 or TRBD2 (6 bases each). V lost 3 bases and J lost 6, with 14 bases in between. The length of the CDR3 is 15 residues. Germline V CDR1 and CDR2: LNHDA, SQIVND (reference sequence). CDR3 residues: CASSISGAGSGELFF. The CDR3 bases are TGTGCCAGTAGTATCTCGGGGGCAGGGTCCGGGGAGCTGTTTTTT.

This rearrangement joins TRBV5-6 to TRBJ2-1; 8 nucleotides line up with TRBD2. The CDR3 sequence is 16 residues long. Germline-derived CDR1 and CDR2 are SGHDT and YYEEEE. V was pared by 4 bases and J by 0 bases, with 6 bases of the junction left unmatched. The CDR3 is CASSPGLAGSYNEQFF. The CDR3 DNA is TGTGCCAGCAGCCCAGGGCTAGCGGGCTCCTACAATGAGCAGTTCTTC.

This clone was detected only a few times. The CDR3 reads CASSQSPARWDTEAFF. The CDR3, as DNA: TGTGCCAGCAGCCAATCACCAGCCCGATGGGACACTGAAGCTTTCTTT. This chain connects TRBV16 to TRBJ1-1; D is unclear. Trimming removed 0 bases from V and 3 bases from J, with 14 bases in between. This CDR3 has 16 residues. CDR1 and CDR2 from the germline V gene are KGHSY and FQNENV.

The chain couples TRBV5-4 to TRBJ2-1, with a tentative D call TRBD1 (5 bases). CDR3 length: 13 residues. V lost 5 bases to trimming and J lost 5 bases, with 11 bases between them. Germline V CDR1 and CDR2: SGHNT, YYREEE (reference sequence). CDR3 coding DNA: TGTGCCAGCAGTTACGACAGAAACAATGAGCAGTTCTTC. The encoded protein is CASSYDRNNEQFF.

This chain joins TRBV9 and TRBJ1-1; D unclear. Looked up from germline, CDR1 is SGDLS and CDR2 is YYNGEE. CDR3 size: 13 residues. V was trimmed by 0 bases and J by 5 bases, leaving 8 bases between them. The CDR3 loop reads CASSVGGRTEAFF. For the CDR3, the DNA is TGTGCCAGCAGCGTAGGTGGGAGGACTGAAGCTTTCTTT. The full variable domain, rest sourced from reference TRBV9 and TRBJ1-1, is DSGVTQTPKHLITATGQRVTLRCSPRSGDLSVYWYQQSLDQGLQFLIQYYNGEERAKGNILERFSAQQFPDLHSELNLSSLELGDSALYFCASSVGGRTEAFFGQGTRLTVV.

This clone was seen a few times. The V gene is TRBV30, the J gene TRBJ1-6, with a weak D call TRBD1 (6 bases). Per the germline V gene, CDR1 is GTSNPN and CDR2 is SVGIG (reference sequence). CDR3 length equals 15 residues. Trimming shortened V by 4 bases and J by 10 bases, and 20 bases separated the two germline ends. The CDR3 is CAWIRGSGGNSPLHF. CDR3 coding DNA: TGTGCCTGGATCCGGGGTAGTGGGGGCAACTCACCCCTCCACTTT.

The CDR3 protein is CASSPHPGPETQYF. The CDR3 nucleotides are TGTGCCAGCTCACCCCATCCGGGGCCGGAGACCCAGTACTTC. J is TRBJ2-5 and V is TRBV18, with D tentatively TRBD1 or TRBD2 (5 bases each). Trimming stripped 3 bases from V and 5 bases from J, with 13 bases between. The germline V gene encodes CDR1 KGHSH and CDR2 LQKENI. There are 14 residues in the CDR3.

The J gene is TRBJ1-1, the V gene TRBV6-2 or TRBV6-3; D is uncertain. The CDR3 consists of 12 residues. V dropped 2 bases and J dropped 3 bases, with 4 bases sitting between them. The germline gives CDR1 MNHEY, CDR2 SVGEGT. The CDR3 DNA sequence: TGTGCCAGCAGTTACATCGACACTGAAGCTTTCTTT. Its protein product is CASSYIDTEAFF.

The chain couples TRBV7-6 to TRBJ1-2, with TRBD1 matching 9 bases. V lost 1 base to trimming and J lost 0 bases; unmatched junction nucleotides: 6. This CDR3 comprises 17 residues. CDR1 and CDR2 (germline): SGHVS, FNYEAQ. CDR3 nucleotides: TGTGCCAGCAGCTTAGGAACAGGGGGCGCCGCTAACTATGGCTACACCTTC. Residues: CASSLGTGGAANYGYTF.

CDR3 DNA: TGTGCCACCAGCAGAGATCGACAGTTCAATCAGCCCCAGCATTTT. As protein: CATSRDRQFNQPQHF. The chain links TRBV15 to TRBJ1-5, with D tentatively TRBD1 (5 bases). This CDR3 comprises 15 residues. In germline, CDR1 is LNHNV, CDR2 YYDKDF (reference sequence). The germline V and J ends were trimmed by 0 bases and 3 bases, with 9 bases remaining between them.